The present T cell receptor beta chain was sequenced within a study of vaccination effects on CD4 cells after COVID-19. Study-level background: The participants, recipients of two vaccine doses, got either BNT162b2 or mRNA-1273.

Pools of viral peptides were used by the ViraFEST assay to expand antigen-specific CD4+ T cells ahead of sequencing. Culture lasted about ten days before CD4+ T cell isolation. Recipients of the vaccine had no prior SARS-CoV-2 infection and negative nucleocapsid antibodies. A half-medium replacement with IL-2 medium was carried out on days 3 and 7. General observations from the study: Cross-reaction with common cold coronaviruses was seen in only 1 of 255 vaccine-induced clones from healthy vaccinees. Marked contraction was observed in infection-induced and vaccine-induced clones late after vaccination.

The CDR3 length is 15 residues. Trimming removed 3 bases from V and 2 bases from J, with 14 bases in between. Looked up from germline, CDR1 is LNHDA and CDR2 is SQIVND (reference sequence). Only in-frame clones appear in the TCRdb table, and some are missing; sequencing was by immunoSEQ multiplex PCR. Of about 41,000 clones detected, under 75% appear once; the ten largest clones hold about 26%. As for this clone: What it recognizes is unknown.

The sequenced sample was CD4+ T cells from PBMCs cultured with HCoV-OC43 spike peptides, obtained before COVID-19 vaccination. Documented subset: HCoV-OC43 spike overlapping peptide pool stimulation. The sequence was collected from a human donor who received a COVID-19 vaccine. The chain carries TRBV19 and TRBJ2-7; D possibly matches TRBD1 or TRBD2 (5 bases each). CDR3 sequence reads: CASSISGQATYEQYF. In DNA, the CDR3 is TGTGCCAGTAGTATTTCGGGGCAGGCTACCTACGAGCAGTACTTC.